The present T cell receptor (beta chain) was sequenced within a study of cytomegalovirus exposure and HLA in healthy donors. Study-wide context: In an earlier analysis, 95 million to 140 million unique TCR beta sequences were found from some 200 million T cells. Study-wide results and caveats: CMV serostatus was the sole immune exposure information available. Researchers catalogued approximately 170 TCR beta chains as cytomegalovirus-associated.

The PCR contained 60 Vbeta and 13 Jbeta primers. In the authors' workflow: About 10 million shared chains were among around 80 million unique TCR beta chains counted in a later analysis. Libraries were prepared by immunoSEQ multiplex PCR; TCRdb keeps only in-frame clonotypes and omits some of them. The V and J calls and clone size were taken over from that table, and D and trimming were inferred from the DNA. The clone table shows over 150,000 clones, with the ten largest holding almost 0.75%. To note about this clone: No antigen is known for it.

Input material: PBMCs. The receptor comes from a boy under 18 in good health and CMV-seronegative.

The CDR3 region is CASSQGRGVVDQPQHF. Written as DNA, the CDR3 is TGCGCCAGCAGCCAAGGTAGGGGTGTGGTTGATCAGCCCCAGCATTTT. The chain joins TRBV4-1 to TRBJ1-5; a possible D gene is TRBD1 (5 bases). V lost 1 base and J lost 5, with 15 bases in between. Germline V CDR1 and CDR2: MGHRA, YSYEKL. This CDR3 spans 16 amino acids.